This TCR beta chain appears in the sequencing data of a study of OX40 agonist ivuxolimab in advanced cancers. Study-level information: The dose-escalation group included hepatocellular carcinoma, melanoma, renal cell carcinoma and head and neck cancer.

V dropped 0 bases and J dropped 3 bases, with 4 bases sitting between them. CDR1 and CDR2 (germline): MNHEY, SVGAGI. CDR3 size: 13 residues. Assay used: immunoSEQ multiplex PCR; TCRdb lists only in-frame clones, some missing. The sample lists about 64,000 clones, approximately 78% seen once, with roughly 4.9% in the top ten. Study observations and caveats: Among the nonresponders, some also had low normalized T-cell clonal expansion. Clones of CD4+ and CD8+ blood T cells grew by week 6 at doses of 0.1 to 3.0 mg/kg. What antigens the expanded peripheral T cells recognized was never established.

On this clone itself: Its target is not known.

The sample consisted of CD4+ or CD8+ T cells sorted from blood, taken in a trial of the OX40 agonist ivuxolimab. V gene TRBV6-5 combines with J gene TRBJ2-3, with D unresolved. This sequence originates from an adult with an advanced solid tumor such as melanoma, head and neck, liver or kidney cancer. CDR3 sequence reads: CASSYSGTDTQYF. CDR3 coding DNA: TGTGCCAGCAGTTACTCGGGGACAGATACGCAGTATTTT.